This entry lists 25 T cell receptor beta chains sequenced from one sample in a study of vaccination and CD4 T cells after COVID-19. At the Johns Hopkins FTIC core, DNA taken from cultured CD4+ T cells was sequenced by way of the Oncomine TCR Beta short-read assay. TCRdb redid the calling of the PCR reads with MiXCR, one entry per CDR3 protein. The data show some 11,000 distinct CDR3 sequences, 35% to 55% seen once. Treatment of the sample: approximately nine-day PBMC culture with coronavirus spike peptide pools or control peptides (ViraFEST assay). Antigens for these TCRs are unknown. Sequenced input: cultured CD4+ T cells from blood. Receptors originate from a human donor with COVID-19.

The table lists this clonotype with a few counts. This rearrangement joins TRBV11-2 to TRBJ1-1; possible D gene TRBD1, 5 bases. The germline V gene encodes CDR1 SGHAT and CDR2 FQNNGV. CDR3 length: 16 residues. V was clipped by 0 bases and J by 5 bases, with 16 bases between them. DNA for the CDR3: TGTGCCAGCAGCTTAGAGTTTGGCAAAAAGGGGACTGAAGCTTTCTTT. Protein sequence: CASSLEFGKKGTEAFF.

The V gene is TRBV7-3, the J gene TRBJ1-6; 8 nucleotides line up with TRBD1. Germline CDR1 SGHTA, CDR2 FQGTGA. The CDR3 covers 14 residues. Trimming took 0 bases from V and 12 from J; bases not matched to a gene: 4. CDR3 sequence: CASSLTPGGKPLHF. The DNA for the CDR3 is TGTGCCAGCAGCTTAACGCCAGGGGGCAAACCCCTCCACTTT.

This chain joins TRBV20-1 and TRBJ2-2; D unclear. V gave up 6 bases and J gave up 5 bases, with 19 bases separating them. The CDR3 totals 15 residues. Germline V lookup: CDR1 DFQATT, CDR2 SNEGSKA (reference sequence). The CDR3 DNA reads TGCAGTGCCCAACCCGGCCTTTCCGGAACCGGGGAGCTGTTTTTT. Protein product: CSAQPGLSGTGELFF.

The CDR3 spells CASSQGQRLQPQHF. Here the CDR3 DNA reads TGTGCCAGCAGCCAGGGACAGCGCCTACAGCCCCAGCATTTT. J is TRBJ1-5 and V is TRBV12-3 or TRBV12-4; 7 nucleotides line up with TRBD1. The CDR3 extends over 14 amino acids. V dropped 6 bases and J dropped 7; count of bases not matched to a gene: 9.

The chain carries TRBV28 and TRBJ1-2, with D possibly being TRBD1 (5 bases). CDR1 and CDR2 from the germline V gene are MDHEN and SYDVKM. The CDR3 is made up of 14 amino acids. V shed 1 base and J shed 6 bases, with 12 bases lying between them. CDR3 sequence reads: CASSLSFGGNGYTF. The CDR3 DNA sequence: TGTGCCAGCAGTTTATCCTTCGGGGGTAATGGCTACACCTTC.

By proportion, this clonotype is medium-sized. J is TRBJ1-1 and V is TRBV6-5; the match to TRBD1 covers 7 bases. The CDR3 runs to 15 residues. Germline-derived CDR1 and CDR2 are MNHEY and SVGAGI. J lost 1 base, V lost 4 bases, and 6 bases had no gene match. DNA for the CDR3: TGTGCCAGCAGTTTAGGGGGCGGTTCGAACACTGAAGCTTTCTTT. It translates to CASSLGGGSNTEAFF.

The rearrangement uses TRBV5-6 and TRBJ1-4; 10 positions match TRBD1. Germline values: CDR1 SGHDT, CDR2 YYEEEE. The CDR3 length is 16 residues. J was trimmed by 4 bases and V by 5 bases; bases with no gene match: 8. The chain's CDR3 is CASSQDRGRSNEKLFF. The CDR3 region has the DNA TGTGCCAGCAGTCAAGACAGGGGGCGTAGTAATGAAAAACTGTTTTTT. The full variable domain, in which reference TRBV5-6 and TRBJ1-4 provide the parts outside the CDR3, is DAGVTQSPTHLIKTRGQQVTLRCSPKSGHDTVSWYQQALGQGPQFIFQYYEEEERQRGNFPDRFSGHQFPNYSSELNVNALLLGDSALYLCASSQDRGRSNEKLFFGSGTQLSVL.

The genes are TRBV6-1 and TRBJ1-1, with 9 bases aligning to TRBD1. Germline trimming cut 8 bases from V and 4 bases from J; bases unmatched to any gene: 8. The CDR3 spans 14 residues. CDR1 MNHNS and CDR2 SASEGT come from the germline V gene. CDR3 DNA sequence: TGTGCCAGCCGAAACAGGGGGCGCGTCACTGAAGCTTTCTTT. It is translated as CASRNRGRVTEAFF.

This clonotype was seen more than once but under ten times. Here the CDR3 DNA reads TGTGCCAGTACCCCTGGGGAGGGAGGAAGAGGTACGCAGTATTTT. Translating it yields CASTPGEGGRGTQYF. The chain carries TRBV19 and TRBJ2-3, with 7 bases lining up with TRBD2. The germline V gene has CDR1 LNHDA and CDR2 SQIVND (reference sequence). The CDR3 has 15 residues. Germline trimming cut 7 bases from V and 8 bases from J; bases unmatched to any gene: 15.

This sequence joins TRBV12-3 or TRBV12-4 and TRBJ1-5; TRBD1 is a possible D gene (5 bases). This CDR3 is 14 amino acids long. Between the trimmed V and J ends, which lost 6 bases and 4 bases, there was a span of 13 bases. The CDR3 protein is CASSLFGGNQPQHF. The CDR3 DNA reads TGTGCCAGCAGCCTATTTGGGGGAAATCAGCCCCAGCATTTT.

The V and J genes are TRBV12-3 or TRBV12-4 and TRBJ1-1, with D possibly TRBD1 on 5 matching bases. V was pared by 3 bases and J by 6 bases, with 8 bases between. This CDR3 comprises 12 residues. As DNA, the CDR3 is TGTGCCAGCAGTTTTGCGACAGCTGAAGCTTTCTTT. Translation gives CASSFATAEAFF.

This clonotype appeared once. This chain joins TRBV19 and TRBJ2-1, with TRBD1 as a possible D gene (6 bases). The CDR3 has 15 residues. V was trimmed by 3 bases and J by 4 bases, leaving 13 bases between them. Germline V gives CDR1 LNHDA, CDR2 SQIVND (reference sequence). The CDR3 region is CASSIRQGLYNEQFF. The DNA for the CDR3 is TGTGCCAGTAGTATTCGGCAGGGGTTGTACAATGAGCAGTTCTTC.

The V gene is TRBV6-2 or TRBV6-3, the J gene TRBJ1-5; no clear D gene. CDR1 MNHEY and CDR2 SVGEGT come from the germline V gene. The V end was cut by 4 bases, the J end by 5 bases, with 6 bases between. CDR3 length equals 12 residues. The CDR3 region has the DNA TGTGCCAGCAGTTGGAGAGATCAGCCCCAGCATTTT. Translation: CASSWRDQPQHF.

This clonotype was observed a handful of times. The chain carries TRBV7-6 and TRBJ2-2, with a weak D call TRBD1 (7 bases). This CDR3 has 17 residues. V dropped 5 bases and J dropped 0 bases, with 16 bases sitting between them. Per the germline V gene, CDR1 is SGHVS and CDR2 is FNYEAQ. The CDR3 is CASSGGGRASNTGELFF. The CDR3 nucleotides are TGTGCCAGCAGCGGAGGGGGCAGGGCCTCGAACACCGGGGAGCTGTTTTTT.

The genes are TRBV6-1 and TRBJ1-6; TRBD1 might be the D (5 bases). CDR1 and CDR2 from the germline V gene are MNHNS and SASEGT. The CDR3 is made up of 13 amino acids. With 2 bases removed from V and 10 bases from J, the gap between germline ends came to 9 bases. In DNA, the CDR3 is TGTGCCAGCAGTGAAATGAGGGGATCACCCCTCCACTTT. This codes for CASSEMRGSPLHF.

This chain links TRBV2 with TRBJ2-3, with 7 bases identical to TRBD2. The germline gives CDR1 SNHLY, CDR2 FYNNEI. With V trimmed by 8 bases and J by 1 base, 3 bases remained unmatched. There are 13 residues in the CDR3. For the CDR3, the DNA is TGTGCCAGCGGGGGGGTCGGCACAGATACGCAGTATTTT. Translation gives CASGGVGTDTQYF.

In this sample, this clonotype turned up a few times. V usage is TRBV20-1 and J usage is TRBJ2-7, with TRBD2 matching 8 bases. CDR1 and CDR2 from the germline V gene are DFQATT and SNEGSKA (reference sequence). This CDR3 is 15 amino acids long. V shed 5 bases and J 2 bases; nucleotides not matched to a gene: 11. In nucleotides, the CDR3 is TGCAGTGCTCTACCGGGACTAGTAGGAACCTACGAGCAGTACTTC. Translation: CSALPGLVGTYEQYF.

The chain employs TRBV9 and TRBJ2-5, with D maybe TRBD2 (5 bases). This CDR3 contains 13 residues. Germline CDR1 is SGDLS and CDR2 is YYNGEE. V gave up 2 bases and J gave up 4 bases, with 9 bases separating them. The CDR3 spells CASSVGRGETQYF. Here the CDR3 DNA reads TGTGCCAGCAGCGTCGGTCGGGGAGAGACCCAGTACTTC.

The chain is built from TRBV2 and TRBJ2-7, with D perhaps matching TRBD1 or TRBD2 (5 bases each). Germline values: CDR1 SNHLY, CDR2 FYNNEI. The CDR3 has 14 amino acids. Between the trimmed V and J ends, which lost 7 bases and 5 bases, there was a span of 18 bases. The CDR3 spells CASNPWDLGDEQYF. CDR3 DNA sequence: TGTGCCAGCAATCCGTGGGACCTGGGGGACGAGCAGTACTTC.

V is TRBV7-2 and J is TRBJ2-5; perhaps TRBD2 as D (7 bases). The CDR3 has 14 residues. V lost 6 bases and J lost 5, with 16 bases in between. Germline V gene sequence: CDR1 SGHTA, CDR2 FQGNSA. CDR3 sequence (DNA): TGTGCCAGCAGAGCCGGGGGGCCGGGGGAGACCCAGTACTTC. Protein product: CASRAGGPGETQYF.

This chain uses TRBV20-1 with TRBJ1-1, with D tentatively TRBD1 (5 bases). V gave up 3 bases and J gave up 7 bases, with 12 bases separating them. CDR1 is DFQATT and CDR2 is SNEGSKA in the germline V gene (reference sequence). CDR3 length: 12 amino acids. The CDR3 is CSASQQVGEAFF. CDR3 bases: TGCAGTGCTAGCCAACAGGTCGGTGAAGCTTTCTTT.

The CDR3 DNA reads as TGTGCCACCAGCAGAGACAGGGGTTTGTCCTACGAGCAGTACTTC. This codes for CATSRDRGLSYEQYF. This rearrangement joins TRBV15 to TRBJ2-7, with TRBD1 as a possible D gene (6 bases). Germline V lookup: CDR1 LNHNV, CDR2 YYDKDF (reference sequence). Trimming left V 0 bases short and J 1 base short, with 10 bases between. The CDR3 contains 15 residues.

This clonotype was detected a few times. This sequence joins TRBV2 and TRBJ1-2, with D possibly matching TRBD1 (5 bases). Per the germline V gene, CDR1 is SNHLY and CDR2 is FYNNEI. The CDR3 runs to 12 residues. Trimming removed 7 bases at V and 2 bases at J, with 8 bases between. The CDR3 region is CASNEGNYGYTF. As DNA, the CDR3 is TGTGCCAGCAACGAGGGGAACTATGGCTACACCTTC.

The V gene is TRBV20-1, the J gene TRBJ1-4, with unresolved D. Germline CDR1 is DFQATT and CDR2 is SNEGSKA (reference sequence). The CDR3 consists of 14 residues. V was trimmed by 7 bases and J by 3 bases, leaving 15 bases between them. The CDR3 coding sequence is TGCAGTGTGAAGTTGGGAATAGCTAATGAAAAACTGTTTTTT. As protein: CSVKLGIANEKLFF.

The rearrangement uses TRBV12-3 or TRBV12-4 and TRBJ1-1, with D possibly TRBD1 on 5 matching bases. This CDR3 comprises 15 residues. V gave up 4 bases and J gave up 3 bases, with 15 bases separating them. CDR3 nucleotide sequence: TGTGCCAGCAGTTCCGTGGGGCTTGGGGACACTGAAGCTTTCTTT. Its protein product is CASSSVGLGDTEAFF.